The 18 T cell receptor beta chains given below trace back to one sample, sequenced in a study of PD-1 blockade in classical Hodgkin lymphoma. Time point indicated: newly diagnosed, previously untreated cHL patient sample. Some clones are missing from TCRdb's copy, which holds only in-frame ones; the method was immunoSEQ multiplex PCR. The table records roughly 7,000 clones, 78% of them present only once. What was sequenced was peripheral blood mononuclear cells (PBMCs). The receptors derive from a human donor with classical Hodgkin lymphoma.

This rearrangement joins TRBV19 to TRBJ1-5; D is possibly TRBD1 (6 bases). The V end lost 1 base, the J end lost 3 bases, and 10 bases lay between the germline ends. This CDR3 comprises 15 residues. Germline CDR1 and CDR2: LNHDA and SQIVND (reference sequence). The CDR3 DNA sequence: TGTGCCAGTAGTATAGGGGGGCGGAACAATCAGCCCCAGCATTTT. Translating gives CASSIGGRNNQPQHF.

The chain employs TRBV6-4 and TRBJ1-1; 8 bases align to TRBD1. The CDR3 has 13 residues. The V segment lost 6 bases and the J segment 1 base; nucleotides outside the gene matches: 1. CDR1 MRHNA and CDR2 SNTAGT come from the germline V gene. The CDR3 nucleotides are TGTGCCAGCAGGGACAGGGAGAACACTGAAGCTTTCTTT. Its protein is CASRDRENTEAFF.

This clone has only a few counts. CDR3 in amino acids: CASSLEGGTDYGYTF. The CDR3 nucleotides read TGTGCCAGCAGCCTCGAGGGAGGTACGGACTATGGCTACACCTTC. The chain has TRBV9 and TRBJ1-2; the D is unclear. The CDR3 spans 15 residues. V dropped 4 bases and J dropped 3 bases, with 16 bases sitting between them. Germline-derived CDR1 and CDR2 are SGDLS and YYNGEE.

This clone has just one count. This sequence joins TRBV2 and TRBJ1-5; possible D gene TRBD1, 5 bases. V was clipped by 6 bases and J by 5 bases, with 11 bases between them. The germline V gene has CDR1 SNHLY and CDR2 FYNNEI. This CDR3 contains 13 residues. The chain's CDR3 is CASSVRGDQPQHF. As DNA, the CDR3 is TGTGCCAGCAGCGTTAGGGGTGATCAGCCCCAGCATTTT.

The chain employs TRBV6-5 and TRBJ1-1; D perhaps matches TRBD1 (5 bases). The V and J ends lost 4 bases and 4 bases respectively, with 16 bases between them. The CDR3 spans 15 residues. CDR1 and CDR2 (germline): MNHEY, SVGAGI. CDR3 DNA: TGTGCCAGCAGTTCCCCCGGAGGGGCCGGCACTGAAGCTTTCTTT. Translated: CASSSPGGAGTEAFF.

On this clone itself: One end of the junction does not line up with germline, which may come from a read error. The CDR3 spells CASSPGTSGFQEAQYF. As DNA, the CDR3 is TGTGCCAGCTCACCGGGGACTAGCGGATTTCAAGAGGCCCAGTACTTC. The chain links TRBV18 to TRBJ2-5; 11 positions agree with TRBD2. In germline, CDR1 is KGHSH, CDR2 LQKENI. This CDR3 comprises 16 residues.

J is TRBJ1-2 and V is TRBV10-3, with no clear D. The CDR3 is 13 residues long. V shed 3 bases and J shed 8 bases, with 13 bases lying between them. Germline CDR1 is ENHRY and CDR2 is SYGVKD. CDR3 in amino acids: CAISDGVEDGYTF. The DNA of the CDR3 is TGTGCCATCAGTGACGGGGTCGAGGACGGCTACACCTTC.

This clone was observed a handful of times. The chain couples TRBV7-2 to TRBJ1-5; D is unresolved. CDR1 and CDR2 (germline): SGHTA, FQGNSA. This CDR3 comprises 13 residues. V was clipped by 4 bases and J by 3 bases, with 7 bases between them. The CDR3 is CASSSTNNQPQHF. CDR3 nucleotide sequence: TGTGCCAGCAGCTCCACCAACAATCAGCCCCAGCATTTT.

The CDR3 loop is CASSYDPREPTYEQYF. The CDR3 DNA sequence: TGTGCCAGCAGTTACGACCCTCGGGAGCCTACCTACGAGCAGTACTTC. The chain combines TRBV6-6 with TRBJ2-7; a weak D match, TRBD2 (6 bases). V lost 2 bases and J lost 2, with 16 bases in between. The CDR3 spans 16 residues. CDR1 is MNHNY and CDR2 is SVGAGI in the germline V gene (reference sequence).

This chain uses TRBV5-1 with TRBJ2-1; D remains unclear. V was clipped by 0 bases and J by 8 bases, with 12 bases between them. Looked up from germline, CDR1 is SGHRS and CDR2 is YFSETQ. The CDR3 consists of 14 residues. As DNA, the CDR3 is TGCGCCAGCAGCTTGGGACCTATGGGCGATGAGCAGTTCTTC. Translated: CASSLGPMGDEQFF.

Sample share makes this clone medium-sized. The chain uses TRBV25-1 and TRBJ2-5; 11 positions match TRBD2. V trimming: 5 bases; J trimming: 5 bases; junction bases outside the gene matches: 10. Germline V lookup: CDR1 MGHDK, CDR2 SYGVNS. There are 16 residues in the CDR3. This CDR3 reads CASSLIAGGPEETQYF. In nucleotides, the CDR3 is TGTGCCAGCAGTTTAATAGCGGGAGGGCCTGAGGAGACCCAGTACTTC.

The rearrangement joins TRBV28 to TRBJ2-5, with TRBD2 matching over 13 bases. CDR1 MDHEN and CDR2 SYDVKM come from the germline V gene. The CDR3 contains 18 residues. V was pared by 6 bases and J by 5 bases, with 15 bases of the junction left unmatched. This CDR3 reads CASSTISGTSGTGETQYF. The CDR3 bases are TGTGCCAGCAGCACCATCTCCGGGACTAGCGGGACGGGGGAGACCCAGTACTTC.

The DNA of the CDR3 is TGTGCCAGCAGTCCTAACAGGGGGCCGGGTGGCTACACCTTC. Protein sequence: CASSPNRGPGGYTF. This chain links TRBV2 with TRBJ1-2, with 9 bases aligning to TRBD1. V gave up 5 bases and J gave up 7 bases; unmatched junction bases: 8. This CDR3 has 14 residues. Germline CDR1 and CDR2: SNHLY and FYNNEI.

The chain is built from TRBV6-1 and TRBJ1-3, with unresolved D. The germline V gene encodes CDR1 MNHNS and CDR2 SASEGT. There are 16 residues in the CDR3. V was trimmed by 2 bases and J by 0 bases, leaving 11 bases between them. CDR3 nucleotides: TGTGCCAGCAGTGAACAGAGCTTATTCTCTGGAAACACCATATATTTT. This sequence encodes CASSEQSLFSGNTIYF.

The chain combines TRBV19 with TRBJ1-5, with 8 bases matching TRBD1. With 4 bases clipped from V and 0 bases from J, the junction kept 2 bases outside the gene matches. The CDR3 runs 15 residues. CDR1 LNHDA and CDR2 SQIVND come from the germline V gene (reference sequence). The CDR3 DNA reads TGTGCCAGTAGTACGGACAGGGATAGCAATCAGCCCCAGCATTTT. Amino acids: CASSTDRDSNQPQHF.

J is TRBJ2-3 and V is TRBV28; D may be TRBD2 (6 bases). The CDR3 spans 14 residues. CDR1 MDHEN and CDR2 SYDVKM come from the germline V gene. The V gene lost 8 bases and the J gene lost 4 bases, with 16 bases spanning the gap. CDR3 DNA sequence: TGTGCCAGCTGGGGGGAGGACCTCGCAGATACGCAGTATTTT. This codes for CASWGEDLADTQYF.

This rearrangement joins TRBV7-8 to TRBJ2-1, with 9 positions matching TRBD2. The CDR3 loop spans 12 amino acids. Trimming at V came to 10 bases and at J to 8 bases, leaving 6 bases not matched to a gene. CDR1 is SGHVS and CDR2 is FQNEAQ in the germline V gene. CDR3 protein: CATAERGDEQFF. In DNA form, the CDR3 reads TGTGCCACCGCGGAGCGGGGGGATGAGCAGTTCTTC.

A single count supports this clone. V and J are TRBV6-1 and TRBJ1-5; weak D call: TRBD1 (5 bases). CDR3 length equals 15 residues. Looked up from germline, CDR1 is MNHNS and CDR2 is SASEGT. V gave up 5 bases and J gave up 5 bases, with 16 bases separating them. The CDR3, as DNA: TGTGCCAGCAGTCCCAGGGTGTCTTGGGATCAGCCCCAGCATTTT. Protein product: CASSPRVSWDQPQHF.